The table lists the clone carrying this TCR beta chain with many counts. Its antigen is not identified. This record belongs to a study of T-cell reconstitution after alpha-beta-depleted transplantation in children. Study-wide results and caveats: Several hundred expanded graft clones reportedly supplied alpha-beta T cells about two months after transplant.

Unique molecular identifiers were incorporated into the prepared TCRbeta library. In TCRdb, the PCR reads were re-called with MiXCR into one record per CDR3 protein. The sample shows hundreds of thousands of distinct CDR3 sequences, about 10% of them seen only once. This CDR3 has 14 amino acids. The germline V gene has CDR1 DFQATT and CDR2 SNEGSKA (reference sequence). The ends were cut back, 5 bases at V and 3 bases at J, with 15 bases in the middle. The chain joins TRBV20-1 to TRBJ2-3, with a tentative D call TRBD1 (6 bases). The TCR originated in a child between 2 and 9 years old with inherited bone marrow failure, due to receive a stem cell transplant. The sample was PBMCs, taken before TCRalphabeta/CD19-depleted stem cell transplant. This CDR3 is CSASPGEFTDTQYF. Here the CDR3 DNA reads TGCAGTGCTTCCCCAGGGGAGTTTACAGATACGCAGTATTTT.